These 21 T cell receptor beta chains were all obtained from the same sample, sequenced in a study of identical twins. In TCRdb, the 5' RACE reads were re-called with MiXCR into one record per CDR3 protein. The sample lists around 220,000 distinct CDR3 sequences; over 11% were seen once. Material for sequencing was memory (CD45RO+) T cells sorted from blood. The origin of the receptors is a woman between 18 and 30 years old in good health.

The chain couples TRBV3-1 to TRBJ1-1, with 7 bases fitting TRBD1. CDR1 is LGHDT and CDR2 is YNNKEL in the germline V gene (reference sequence). Germline trimming cut 2 bases from V and 6 bases from J; bases unmatched to any gene: 3. There are 13 residues in the CDR3. The CDR3 coding sequence is TGTGCCAGCAGCCAATCAGGGGGGGCTGAAGCTTTCTTT. As protein: CASSQSGGAEAFF. Full variable domain (outside the CDR3, taken from reference TRBV3-1 and TRBJ1-1): DTAVSQTPKYLVTQMGNDKSIKCEQNLGHDTMYWYKQDSKKFLKIMFSYNNKELIINETVPNRFSPKSPDKAHLNLHINSLELGDSAVYFCASSQSGGAEAFFGQGTRLTVV.

The V and J genes are TRBV15 and TRBJ1-1; D is unclear. The CDR3 runs 13 residues. Trimming removed 8 bases at V and 1 base at J, with 11 bases between. Germline-derived CDR1 and CDR2 are LNHNV and YYDKDF (reference sequence). CDR3 nucleotides: TGTGCCACCTCCCTGGACGGGAACACTGAAGCTTTCTTT. Amino acid sequence: CATSLDGNTEAFF.

The chain couples TRBV5-1 to TRBJ1-1, with D unclear. V lost 6 bases and J lost 3, with 12 bases in between. CDR1 SGHRS and CDR2 YFSETQ come from the germline V gene. The CDR3 extends over 13 amino acids. The CDR3 nucleotides are TGCGCCAGCACCGCGGAGGACTACACTGAAGCTTTCTTT. Protein: CASTAEDYTEAFF.

The CDR3 loop is CSARIRSAEAYNEQFF. CDR3 coding DNA: TGCAGTGCTAGAATCCGTTCGGCAGAGGCCTACAATGAGCAGTTCTTC. This chain links TRBV20-1 with TRBJ2-1; D is uncertain. V lost 2 bases, J lost 2 bases, and 16 bases lay in between. There are 16 residues in the CDR3. The germline gives CDR1 DFQATT, CDR2 SNEGSKA (reference sequence).

This clonotype has ten or more counts. V gene TRBV5-1 combines with J gene TRBJ1-2, with D possibly being TRBD1 (5 bases). Germline CDR1 is SGHRS and CDR2 is YFSETQ. V was cut by 0 bases and J by 3 bases, with 9 bases left in between. CDR3 size: 14 residues. This CDR3 reads CASSLGGDHYGYTF. In DNA form, the CDR3 reads TGCGCCAGCAGCTTGGGAGGGGACCACTATGGCTACACCTTC.

This clonotype was seen only once. The chain couples TRBV18 to TRBJ2-7, with 8 bases identical to TRBD2. Germline loops: CDR1 KGHSH, CDR2 LQKENI. V was clipped by 1 base and J by 5 bases; unmatched bases: 19. The length of the CDR3 is 19 residues. The DNA of the CDR3 is TGTGCCAGCTCACCACGGGCAGGGGTCACAGCGGGAGCAAGGAACGAGCAGTACTTC. Translating gives CASSPRAGVTAGARNEQYF.

The chain uses TRBV20-1 and TRBJ1-2; the D gene is possibly TRBD1 (5 bases). Germline CDR1 and CDR2: DFQATT and SNEGSKA (reference sequence). The CDR3 consists of 12 residues. V was trimmed by 4 bases and J by 4 bases, leaving 10 bases between them. The CDR3 sequence: CSAIPGAYGYTF. The CDR3, as DNA: TGCAGTGCTATCCCCGGGGCCTATGGCTACACCTTC.

In its sample, this clonotype was seen a few times. This chain uses TRBV20-1 with TRBJ2-1, with TRBD2 matching over 8 bases. V gave up 6 bases and J gave up 5 bases; unmatched junction bases: 9. Germline V gene data show CDR1 as DFQATT and CDR2 as SNEGSKA (reference sequence). CDR3 length: 14 amino acids. The CDR3 spells CSAGRSGGNNEQFF. Here the CDR3 DNA reads TGCAGTGCCGGGAGAAGCGGGGGAAACAATGAGCAGTTCTTC.

The chain couples TRBV7-2 to TRBJ2-3; either TRBD1 or TRBD2 may fit D (5 bases each). V dropped 5 bases and J dropped 1 base, with 13 bases sitting between them. The CDR3 is 15 amino acids. Germline lookup yields CDR1 SGHTA and CDR2 FQGNSA. CDR3 nucleotide sequence: TGTGCCAGCAGCCGTGGGGGTAGCGGCACAGATACGCAGTATTTT. Encoded protein: CASSRGGSGTDTQYF.

V gene TRBV29-1 combines with J gene TRBJ2-7; 7 bases are shared with TRBD1. This CDR3 spans 13 amino acids. J was trimmed by 3 bases and V by 4 bases; bases with no gene match: 6. Germline V gene sequence: CDR1 SQVTM, CDR2 ANQGSEA. In DNA, the CDR3 is TGCAGCGTTGTAAACAGGGGTGTCTACGAGCAGTACTTC. Translating gives CSVVNRGVYEQYF.

This clonotype was observed a few times. V and J are TRBV7-8 and TRBJ1-2; 9 bases are shared with TRBD1. Trimming cost V 5 bases and J 1 base; bases outside gene matches: 20. Germline CDR1 SGHVS, CDR2 FQNEAQ. This CDR3 comprises 20 residues. DNA of the CDR3: TGTGCCAGCAGCAAAAGGCTGGTCATGGCGGGACAGGGACATAACTATGGCTACACCTTC. Its protein product is CASSKRLVMAGQGHNYGYTF.

This clonotype appeared a few times. The genes are TRBV9 and TRBJ1-1, with D perhaps matching TRBD1 (5 bases). The V gene lost 2 bases and the J gene lost 7 bases, with 12 bases spanning the gap. The CDR3 has 13 residues. Germline-derived CDR1 and CDR2 are SGDLS and YYNGEE. This CDR3 is CASSVEGKGEAFF. As DNA, the CDR3 is TGTGCCAGCAGCGTGGAGGGGAAGGGTGAAGCTTTCTTT.

This clonotype was recorded at least ten times. This rearrangement joins TRBV20-1 to TRBJ1-4, with no clear D. The germline CDR1 and CDR2 sequences are DFQATT and SNEGSKA (reference sequence). The CDR3 contains 13 residues. The V and J ends lost 5 bases and 6 bases respectively, with 13 bases between them. CDR3 nucleotides: TGCAGTGCTCGGGTACAGAGTTATGAAAAACTGTTTTTT. Protein sequence: CSARVQSYEKLFF.

This clonotype was observed a handful of times. The chain couples TRBV10-2 to TRBJ1-1, with TRBD1 matching over 8 bases. This CDR3 comprises 15 residues. The J segment lost 5 bases and the V segment lost 2 bases, leaving 7 bases of the junction unmatched. Germline CDR1 and CDR2: WSHSY and SAAADI. Written as DNA, the CDR3 is TGCGCCAGCAGTGAGGGACAGGGCGGTAGGACTGAAGCTTTCTTT. Its translation: CASSEGQGGRTEAFF.

This clonotype has at least ten counts. The rearrangement uses TRBV24-1 and TRBJ2-5; D not resolved. Trimming took 2 bases from V and 3 from J, leaving 3 bases between them. From germline, CDR1 is KGHDR and CDR2 SFDVKD. The CDR3 consists of 12 residues. The CDR3 DNA reads TGTGCCACCAGTGATTCAAAAGAGACCCAGTACTTC. It is translated as CATSDSKETQYF.

Worth noting for this clonotype: One base away lies a much larger clone, so this may be a sequencing read error. The chain has TRBV10-3 and TRBJ2-7; D uncertain. Germline V lookup: CDR1 ENHRY, CDR2 SYGVKD. The CDR3 is made up of 15 amino acids. V was shortened by 10 bases and J by 0 bases, with 19 bases between the two germline ends. The DNA of the CDR3 is TGTGCCACGCGCGACCGCAGGAGCCTCTCCTACGAGCAGTACTTC. This sequence encodes CATRDRRSLSYEQYF.

In this sample, this clonotype turned up many times. The rearrangement joins TRBV20-1 to TRBJ2-7, with D possibly matching TRBD2 (5 bases). CDR1 and CDR2 from the germline V gene are DFQATT and SNEGSKA (reference sequence). The CDR3 covers 14 residues. The germline V and J ends were trimmed by 6 bases and 3 bases, with 18 bases remaining between them. CDR3 region: CSAAQSGVGYEQYF. CDR3 DNA sequence: TGCAGTGCCGCCCAGTCCGGGGTAGGCTACGAGCAGTACTTC.

This clonotype showed up many times. The chain joins TRBV15 to TRBJ2-3; 7 nucleotides agree with TRBD2. Per the germline V gene, CDR1 is LNHNV and CDR2 is YYDKDF (reference sequence). The CDR3 loop spans 15 amino acids. V lost 3 bases to trimming and J lost 1 base; unmatched junction nucleotides: 4. CDR3 DNA sequence: TGTGCCACCAGCAGGGTAACTAGCGGCACAGATACGCAGTATTTT. Translation gives CATSRVTSGTDTQYF.

V and J are TRBV7-9 and TRBJ1-4, with 10 bases that match TRBD1. V lost 8 bases, J lost 3 bases, and 3 bases stayed unmatched. The CDR3 has 14 residues. The germline gives CDR1 SEHNR, CDR2 FQNEAQ (reference sequence). The CDR3 loop is CASGDRGPNEKLFF. DNA for the CDR3: TGTGCCAGCGGGGACAGGGGCCCTAATGAAAAACTGTTTTTT. Using reference TRBV7-9 and TRBJ1-4 for the parts outside the CDR3, the full variable domain is DTGVSQNPRHKITKRGQNVTFRCDPISEHNRLYWYRQTLGQGPEFLTYFQNEAQLEKSRLLSDRFSAERPKGSFSTLEIQRTEQGDSAMYLCASGDRGPNEKLFFGSGTQLSVL.

J is TRBJ2-3 and V is TRBV9; TRBD2 aligns across 9 bases. There are 18 residues in the CDR3. V shed 0 bases and J 3 bases; nucleotides not matched to a gene: 11. CDR1 is SGDLS, CDR2 YYNGEE, per germline. The CDR3 loop is CASSVDFSGTSRTDTQYF. CDR3 bases: TGTGCCAGCAGCGTAGACTTTTCGGGGACTAGCAGGACAGATACGCAGTATTTT.

This clonotype was detected a few times. The V call is TRBV6-1, the J call TRBJ2-3, with TRBD2 identical over 7 bases. Germline lookup yields CDR1 MNHNS and CDR2 SASEGT. The ends lost 3 bases at V and 0 bases at J; junction bases unmatched: 3. This CDR3 contains 15 residues. This CDR3 is CASSDERGSTDTQYF. In DNA form, the CDR3 reads TGTGCCAGCAGTGACGAGCGGGGTAGCACAGATACGCAGTATTTT.